One and the same sample provided the 18 T cell receptor beta chains below, sequenced in a study of cytomegalovirus exposure and HLA in healthy donors. Use of 60 Vbeta and 13 Jbeta primers characterized the PCR. Clones were read by immunoSEQ multiplex PCR, and TCRdb kept only the in-frame ones, dropping some. The table lists about 140,000 clones, 65% to 80% of them singletons. The sequenced sample consisted of PBMCs. The receptor source for this set is a human donor in good health.

This clone was found a few times. The CDR3 here is CASSPRTVGNEQFF. The CDR3 nucleotides are TGTGCCAGCAGCCCCCGGACAGTGGGGAATGAGCAGTTCTTC. The rearrangement joins TRBV13 to TRBJ2-1; tentatively, D is TRBD1 (6 bases). V lost 5 bases, J lost 7 bases, and 15 bases lay in between. Germline loops: CDR1 PRHDT, CDR2 FYEKMQ (reference sequence). The CDR3 is made up of 14 amino acids.

The chain carries TRBV10-3 and TRBJ2-7; 8 bases agree with TRBD1. The CDR3 totals 14 residues. CDR1 is ENHRY, CDR2 SYGVKD, per germline. V lost 6 bases and J lost 4; bases outside the gene matches: 8. The CDR3 loop reads CAIRTPGGAYEQYF. The CDR3 DNA is TGTGCCATCAGGACCCCAGGGGGCGCGTACGAGCAGTACTTC.

Here the CDR3 reads CASSLAGSTYNEQFF. The CDR3 nucleotides read TGCGCCAGCAGCTTAGCGGGATCCACCTACAATGAGCAGTTCTTC. V usage is TRBV5-1 and J usage is TRBJ2-1; TRBD2 aligns across 7 bases. V lost 2 bases to trimming and J lost 2 bases; unmatched junction nucleotides: 4. The germline V gene has CDR1 SGHRS and CDR2 YFSETQ. The CDR3 spans 15 residues.

The chain joins TRBV18 to TRBJ1-2; no firm D call. The germline V gene encodes CDR1 KGHSH and CDR2 LQKENI. CDR3 length equals 12 residues. V shed 3 bases and J shed 6 bases, with 8 bases lying between them. Here the CDR3 reads CASSPRENGYTF. The CDR3 DNA sequence: TGTGCCAGCTCACCGAGGGAGAATGGCTACACCTTC. Drawing the rest from reference TRBV18 and TRBJ1-2, the complete variable domain is NAGVMQNPRHLVRRRGQEARLRCSPMKGHSHVYWYRQLPEEGLKFMVYLQKENIIDESGMPKERFSAEFPKEGPSILRIQQVVRGDSAAYFCASSPRENGYTFGSGTRLTVV.

The DNA for the CDR3 is TGTGCCAGCTCACCAGGTCTAGCGGGAGCAAACCCCTACGAGCAGTACTTC. It specifies CASSPGLAGANPYEQYF. V is TRBV18 and J is TRBJ2-7, with 10 bases aligning to TRBD2. V trimming: 2 bases; J trimming: 2 bases; junction bases outside the gene matches: 9. CDR1 is KGHSH and CDR2 is LQKENI in the germline V gene. This CDR3 is built from 17 residues.

V usage is TRBV11-2 and J usage is TRBJ2-3, with TRBD2 as a possible D gene (5 bases). The CDR3 totals 14 residues. Trimming left V 5 bases short and J 0 bases short, with 9 bases between. CDR1 SGHAT and CDR2 FQNNGV come from the germline V gene. The CDR3 DNA sequence: TGTGCCAGCAGCAGCGGACCTAGCACAGATACGCAGTATTTT. It yields the protein CASSSGPSTDTQYF.

This sequence joins TRBV5-1 and TRBJ2-2; D unclear. This CDR3 has 13 amino acids. Trimming shortened V by 3 bases and J by 4 bases, and 7 bases separated the two germline ends. Germline-derived CDR1 and CDR2 are SGHRS and YFSETQ. CDR3 residues: CASSSGLTGELFF. In DNA, the CDR3 is TGCGCCAGCAGCTCTGGGCTCACCGGGGAGCTGTTTTTT.

This chain links TRBV9 with TRBJ2-1; 8 bases agree with TRBD2. The germline V gene has CDR1 SGDLS and CDR2 YYNGEE. This CDR3 spans 16 amino acids. Trimming cost V 3 bases and J 7 bases; bases outside gene matches: 12. The CDR3 DNA reads as TGTGCCAGCAGCGCGGGGGGGGCTCCCCCGGGGAATGAGCAGTTCTTC. Its translation: CASSAGGAPPGNEQFF. Together with reference TRBV9 and TRBJ2-1, the CDR3 gives the full variable domain: DSGVTQTPKHLITATGQRVTLRCSPRSGDLSVYWYQQSLDQGLQFLIQYYNGEERAKGNILERFSAQQFPDLHSELNLSSLELGDSALYFCASSAGGAPPGNEQFFGPGTRLTVL.

This chain connects TRBV4-1 to TRBJ2-2; 10 bases match TRBD1. Unmatched junction bases numbered 7, after V lost 6 bases and J lost 6 bases. Germline loops: CDR1 MGHRA, CDR2 YSYEKL. The CDR3 is 15 residues long. CDR3 sequence: CASRLRDRGSGELFF. CDR3 coding DNA: TGCGCCAGCAGACTCCGGGACAGGGGATCCGGGGAGCTGTTTTTT.

This clone was found a few times. The V call is TRBV7-3, the J call TRBJ2-7, with D possibly TRBD1 on 5 matching bases. Trimming left V 0 bases short and J 5 bases short, with 11 bases between. This CDR3 is built from 14 residues. The germline V gene has CDR1 SGHTA and CDR2 FQGTGA. The CDR3: CASSLTGRVDEQYF. Here the CDR3 DNA reads TGTGCCAGCAGCTTAACTGGCAGGGTGGACGAGCAGTACTTC.

V is TRBV7-2 and J is TRBJ2-1, with D possibly TRBD2 on 6 matching bases. Trimming removed 3 bases from V and 0 bases from J, with 9 bases in between. There are 15 residues in the CDR3. The germline CDR1 and CDR2 sequences are SGHTA and FQGNSA. The CDR3 protein is CASSFSGDSYNEQFF. The CDR3 nucleotides are TGTGCCAGCAGCTTTAGCGGTGACTCCTACAATGAGCAGTTCTTC. The variable domain in full, completed from reference TRBV7-2 and TRBJ2-1, reads GAGVSQSPSNKVTEKGKDVELRCDPISGHTALYWYRQSLGQGLEFLIYFQGNSAPDKSGLPSDRFSAERTGGSVSTLTIQRTQQEDSAVYLCASSFSGDSYNEQFFGPGTRLTVL.

With regard to this clone: Germline and junction disagree at one end, which may indicate a read error. The CDR3 DNA reads TGTGCCGGCAGTTTATCAACAGGTGCGGGAAACACCATATATTTT. Translation gives CAGSLSTGAGNTIYF. V gene TRBV28 combines with J gene TRBJ1-3; possibly TRBD1 for D (5 bases). The germline V gene has CDR1 MDHEN and CDR2 SYDVKM. The CDR3 loop spans 15 amino acids.

The rearrangement links TRBV15 to TRBJ2-5; no clear D gene. The J call may not be correct, given that the DNA end is closer to TRBJ2-7. CDR1 LNHNV and CDR2 YYDKDF come from the germline V gene (reference sequence). The CDR3 has 15 residues. The CDR3 DNA is TGTGCCACCAGCAGAGATCCCGGCGGCGCCTACGAGCAGTACTTC. This encodes CATSRDPGGAYEQYF.

The V call is TRBV4-3, the J call TRBJ1-5; 11 bases match TRBD1. The CDR3 extends over 14 amino acids. The germline gives CDR1 LGHNA, CDR2 YSLEER. V lost 3 bases to trimming and J lost 6 bases; unmatched junction nucleotides: 1. The CDR3 here is CASSHGQGAQPQHF. The CDR3 DNA sequence: TGCGCCAGCAGCCACGGACAGGGGGCTCAGCCCCAGCATTTT.

This clone was detected only a few times. The J gene is TRBJ2-7, the V gene TRBV5-1; possible D gene TRBD1, 6 bases. Per the germline V gene, CDR1 is SGHRS and CDR2 is YFSETQ. The ends were cut back, 0 bases at V and 9 bases at J, with 19 bases in the middle. The CDR3 sequence is 15 residues long. The CDR3 spells CASSLEPGTLGGQYF. The DNA for the CDR3 is TGCGCCAGCAGCTTGGAGCCGGGGACACTCGGTGGGCAGTACTTC.

This clone occurred once. The chain recombines TRBV28 with TRBJ2-7; possible D gene TRBD1, 5 bases. Trimming stripped 6 bases from V and 3 bases from J, with 12 bases between. Germline V gene data show CDR1 as MDHEN and CDR2 as SYDVKM. The CDR3 has 13 residues. The CDR3 region is CASSPQGGYEQYF. The CDR3 DNA is TGTGCCAGCAGCCCGCAGGGCGGCTACGAGCAGTACTTC.

The rearrangement joins TRBV19 to TRBJ1-4; the match to TRBD1 covers 7 bases. This CDR3 contains 14 residues. The V gene's germline CDR1 is LNHDA and CDR2 SQIVND (reference sequence). The trim removed 6 bases at V and 2 bases at J, leaving 3 bases unmatched. Written as DNA, the CDR3 is TGTGCCAGTAGCCTACAGGGGACTAATGAAAAACTGTTTTTT. This codes for CASSLQGTNEKLFF.

This clone showed up just a few times. The chain is built from TRBV7-8 and TRBJ2-7; D remains ambiguous. V shed 0 bases and J shed 2 bases, with 5 bases lying between them. Germline-derived CDR1 and CDR2 are SGHVS and FQNEAQ. The CDR3 loop spans 13 amino acids. CDR3 protein: CASSLASPYEQYF. The CDR3 nucleotides read TGTGCCAGCAGCTTAGCCTCTCCCTACGAGCAGTACTTC.